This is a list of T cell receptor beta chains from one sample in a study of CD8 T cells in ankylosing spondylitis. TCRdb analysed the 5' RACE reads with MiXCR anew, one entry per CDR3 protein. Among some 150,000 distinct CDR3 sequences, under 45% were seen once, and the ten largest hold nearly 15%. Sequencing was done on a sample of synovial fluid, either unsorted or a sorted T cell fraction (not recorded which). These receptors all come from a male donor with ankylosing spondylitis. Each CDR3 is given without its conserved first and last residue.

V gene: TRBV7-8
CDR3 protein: ASSLEGPGGYGYT

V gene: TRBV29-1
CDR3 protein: SGWDRGNEQF

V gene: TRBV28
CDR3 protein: ASRTDRALNTEAF

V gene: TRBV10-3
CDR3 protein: AISEPRQGMNTEAF

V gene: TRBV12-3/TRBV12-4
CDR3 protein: ASSFTGTTDTQY

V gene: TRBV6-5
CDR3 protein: ASSYFSGGTGQY

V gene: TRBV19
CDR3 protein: ASRQLAGGPGEQF

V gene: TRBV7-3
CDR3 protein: ASSLTGGEEAF

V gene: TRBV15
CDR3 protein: ATSIRTTQRNTIY

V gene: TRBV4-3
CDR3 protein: ASSPGWGGAYNSPLH

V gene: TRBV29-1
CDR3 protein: SVDPRQLPYGYT

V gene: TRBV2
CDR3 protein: AIIEPGQHPYGYT

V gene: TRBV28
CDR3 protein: ASSFIGMRDTQY

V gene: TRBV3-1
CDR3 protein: ASSQGFLWWGNYGYT

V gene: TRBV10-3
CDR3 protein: AISGLRSGGPF

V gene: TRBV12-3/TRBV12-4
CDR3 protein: ASSLSLTNYEQY

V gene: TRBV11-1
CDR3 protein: ASSLLFGPTIPYNEQF

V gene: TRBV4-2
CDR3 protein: ASSQAPLAGEPYNEQF

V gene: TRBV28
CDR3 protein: ASSFADRYSYNEQF

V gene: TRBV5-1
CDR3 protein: ASSLAGRPYGYT

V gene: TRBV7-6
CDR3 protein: ASSLGISYPLSGANVLT

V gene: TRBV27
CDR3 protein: ASSPFVHSNQPQH

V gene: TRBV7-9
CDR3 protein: ASSFGGSHEQF

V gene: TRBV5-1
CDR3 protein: ASSFGPGSAREQY

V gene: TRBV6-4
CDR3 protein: ASSQTGGADGYT

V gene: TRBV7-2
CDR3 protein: ASSYAGLADTQY

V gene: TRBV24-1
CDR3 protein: ATSDFKSTDTQY

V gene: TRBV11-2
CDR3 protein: ASSYFSRLAGGMAGELF

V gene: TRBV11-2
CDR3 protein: ASSSAQLAGGLDTQY

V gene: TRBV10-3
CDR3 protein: AISEALLAGEHNEQF

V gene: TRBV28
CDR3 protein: GAGGREQY

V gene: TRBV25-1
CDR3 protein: ASSGRADYGYT

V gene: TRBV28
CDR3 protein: ASSFLLAGVRNEQF

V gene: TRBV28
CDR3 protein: ASSFVLAGVPSSYNEQF

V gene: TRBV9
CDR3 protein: ASRAPGLAEKY

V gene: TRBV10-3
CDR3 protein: AITPGERGGLSYNEQF

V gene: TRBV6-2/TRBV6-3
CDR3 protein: ASSYPSPSEQF

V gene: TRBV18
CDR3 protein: ASSPQGGLSPF

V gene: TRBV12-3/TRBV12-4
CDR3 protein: ASSRRDREETQY

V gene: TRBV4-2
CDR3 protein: AMRGSENTEAF

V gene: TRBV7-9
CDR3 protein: ATGGYT

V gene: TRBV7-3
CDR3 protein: ASSLSAGNTEAF

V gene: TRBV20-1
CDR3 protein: SASLGQDYNEQF